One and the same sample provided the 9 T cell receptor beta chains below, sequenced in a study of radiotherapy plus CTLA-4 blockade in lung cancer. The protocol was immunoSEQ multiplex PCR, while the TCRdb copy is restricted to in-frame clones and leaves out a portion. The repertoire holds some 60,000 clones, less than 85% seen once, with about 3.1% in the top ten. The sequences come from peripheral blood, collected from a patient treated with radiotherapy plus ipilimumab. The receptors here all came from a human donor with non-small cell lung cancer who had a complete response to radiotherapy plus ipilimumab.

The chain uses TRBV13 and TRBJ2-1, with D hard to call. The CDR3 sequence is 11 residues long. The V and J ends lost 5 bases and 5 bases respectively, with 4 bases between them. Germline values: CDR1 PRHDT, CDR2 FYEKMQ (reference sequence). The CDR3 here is CASSLNNEQFF. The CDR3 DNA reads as TGTGCCAGCAGCCTTAACAATGAGCAGTTCTTC.

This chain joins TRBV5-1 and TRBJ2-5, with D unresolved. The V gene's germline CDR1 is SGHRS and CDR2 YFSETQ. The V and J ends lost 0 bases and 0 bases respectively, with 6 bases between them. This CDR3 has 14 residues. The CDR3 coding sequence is TGCGCCAGCAGCTTGGGACTTCACCAAGAGACCCAGTACTTC. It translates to CASSLGLHQETQYF. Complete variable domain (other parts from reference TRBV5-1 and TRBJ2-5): KAGVTQTPRYLIKTRGQQVTLSCSPISGHRSVSWYQQTPGQGLQFLFEYFSETQRNKGNFPGRFSGRQFSNSRSEMNVSTLELGDSALYLCASSLGLHQETQYFGPGTRLLVL.

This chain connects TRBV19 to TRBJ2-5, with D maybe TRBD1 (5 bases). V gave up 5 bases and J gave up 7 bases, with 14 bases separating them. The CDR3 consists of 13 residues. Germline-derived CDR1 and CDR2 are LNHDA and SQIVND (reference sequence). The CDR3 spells CASSPPGYLTQYF. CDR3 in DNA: TGTGCCAGTAGTCCCCCAGGGTATCTGACCCAGTACTTC.

CDR3 loop: CASSWYLSSYEQYF. DNA for the CDR3: TGTGCCAGCAGCTGGTATCTAAGCTCCTACGAGCAGTACTTC. The chain carries TRBV5-5 and TRBJ2-5; no clear D. The J call is doubtful: the DNA matches TRBJ2-7 better. Germline CDR1 SGHKS, CDR2 YYEKEE (reference sequence). The CDR3 runs 14 residues.

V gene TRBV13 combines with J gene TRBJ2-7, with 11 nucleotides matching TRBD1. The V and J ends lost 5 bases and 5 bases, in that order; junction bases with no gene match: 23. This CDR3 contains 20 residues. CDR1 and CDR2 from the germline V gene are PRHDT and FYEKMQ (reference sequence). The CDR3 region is CASSRGGIRRDRGKNDEQYF. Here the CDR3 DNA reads TGTGCCAGCAGCCGAGGGGGTATCCGCCGGGACAGGGGGAAGAACGACGAGCAGTACTTC. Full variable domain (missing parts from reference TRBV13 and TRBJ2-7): AAGVIQSPRHLIKEKRETATLKCYPIPRHDTVYWYQQGPGQDPQFLISFYEKMQSDKGSIPDRFSAQQFSDYHSELNMSSLELGDSALYFCASSRGGIRRDRGKNDEQYFGPGTRLTVT.

CDR3 sequence: CASSLDGQGMDSPLHF. In nucleotides, the CDR3 is TGCGCCAGCAGCTTGGACGGACAGGGGATGGATTCACCCCTCCACTTT. This rearrangement joins TRBV5-1 to TRBJ1-6; 9 bases align to TRBD1. The germline V gene has CDR1 SGHRS and CDR2 YFSETQ. V was clipped by 0 bases and J by 8 bases; unmatched bases: 6. This CDR3 is built from 16 residues.

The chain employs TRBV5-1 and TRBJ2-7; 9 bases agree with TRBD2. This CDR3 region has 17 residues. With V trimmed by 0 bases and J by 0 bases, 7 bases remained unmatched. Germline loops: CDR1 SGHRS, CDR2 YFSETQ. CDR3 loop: CASSLEASGELSYEQYF. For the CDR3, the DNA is TGCGCCAGCAGCTTGGAGGCTAGCGGGGAACTCTCCTACGAGCAGTACTTC.

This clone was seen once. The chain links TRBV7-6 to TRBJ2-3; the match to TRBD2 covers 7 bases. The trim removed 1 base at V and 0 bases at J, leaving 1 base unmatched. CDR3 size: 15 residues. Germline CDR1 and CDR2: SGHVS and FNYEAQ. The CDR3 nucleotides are TGTGCCAGCAGCTTAGGCGGGAGAAGCACAGATACGCAGTATTTT. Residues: CASSLGGRSTDTQYF.

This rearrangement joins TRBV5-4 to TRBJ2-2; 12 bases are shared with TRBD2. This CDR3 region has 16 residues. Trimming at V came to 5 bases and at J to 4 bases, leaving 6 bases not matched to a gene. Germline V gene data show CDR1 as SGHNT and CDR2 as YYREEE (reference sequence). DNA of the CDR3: TGTGCCAGCAGTAGACTAGCGGGAGTTGGCACCGGGGAGCTGTTTTTT. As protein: CASSRLAGVGTGELFF.